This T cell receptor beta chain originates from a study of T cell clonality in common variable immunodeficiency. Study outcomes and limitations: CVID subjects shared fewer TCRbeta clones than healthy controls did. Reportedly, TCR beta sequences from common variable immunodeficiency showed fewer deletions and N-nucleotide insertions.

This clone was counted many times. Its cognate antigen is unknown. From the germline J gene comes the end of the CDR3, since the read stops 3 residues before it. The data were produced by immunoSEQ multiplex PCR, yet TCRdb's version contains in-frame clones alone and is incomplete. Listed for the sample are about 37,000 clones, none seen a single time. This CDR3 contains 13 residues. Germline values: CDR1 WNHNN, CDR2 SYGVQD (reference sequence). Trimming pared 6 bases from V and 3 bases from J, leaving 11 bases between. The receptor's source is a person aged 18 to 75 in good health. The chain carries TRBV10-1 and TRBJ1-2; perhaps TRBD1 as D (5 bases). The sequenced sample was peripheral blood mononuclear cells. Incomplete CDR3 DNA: TGCGCCAGCAGCGTGGACACCGACTATGGC. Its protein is CASSVDTDYG. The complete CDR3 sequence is CASSVDTDYGYTF.